Given below is one TCR beta chain in context. Its antigen is still unknown. All donors qualified as healthy HIV-negative adults and had experienced no recent acute infections or vaccinations. These data come from a study of shared clonotypes between healthy human individuals. Study-level findings and limits: Only blood underwent sampling, and tissue repertoires likely differ. Sharing across four donors was seen in roughly 5% of naive CD4 clonotypes.

The CDR3 is 14 amino acids. Trimming left V 6 bases short and J 5 bases short, with 14 bases between. The germline V gene has CDR1 SNHLY and CDR2 FYNNEI. Every subset had its genomic DNA shared out evenly among several immunoSEQ plates. The assay was immunoSEQ multiplex PCR, and TCRdb's table has in-frame clones only and misses some. The top ten clones hold approximately 1.1% of a sample with some 1,400,000 clones, approximately 97% of them seen once. This sequence joins TRBV2 and TRBJ2-1, with D unresolved. The material sequenced was naive CD4+ T cells sorted from blood. The subset: CD45RA+ positively selected. The TCR was taken from a man under 40 in good health. The CDR3: CASSPTARNNEQFF. CDR3 coding DNA: TGTGCCAGCAGCCCTACAGCCCGAAACAATGAGCAGTTCTTC.